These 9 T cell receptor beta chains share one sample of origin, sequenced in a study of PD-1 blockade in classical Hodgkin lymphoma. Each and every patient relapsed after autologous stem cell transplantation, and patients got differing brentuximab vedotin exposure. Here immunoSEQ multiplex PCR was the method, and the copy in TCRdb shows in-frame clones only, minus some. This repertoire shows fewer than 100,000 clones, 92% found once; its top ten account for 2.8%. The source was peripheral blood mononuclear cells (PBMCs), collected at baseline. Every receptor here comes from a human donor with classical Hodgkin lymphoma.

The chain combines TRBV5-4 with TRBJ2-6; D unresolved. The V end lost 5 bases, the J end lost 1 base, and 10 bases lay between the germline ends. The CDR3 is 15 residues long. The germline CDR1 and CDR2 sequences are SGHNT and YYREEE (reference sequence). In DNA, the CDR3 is TGTGCCAGCAGTGTAGGGTCTTCTGGGGCCAACGTCCTGACTTTC. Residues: CASSVGSSGANVLTF.

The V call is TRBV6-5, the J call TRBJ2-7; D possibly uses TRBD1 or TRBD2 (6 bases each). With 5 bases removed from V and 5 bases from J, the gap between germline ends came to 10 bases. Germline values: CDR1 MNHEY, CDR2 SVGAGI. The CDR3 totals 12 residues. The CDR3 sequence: CASSRGGNEQYF. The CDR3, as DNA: TGTGCCAGCAGTAGAGGGGGGAACGAGCAGTACTTC.

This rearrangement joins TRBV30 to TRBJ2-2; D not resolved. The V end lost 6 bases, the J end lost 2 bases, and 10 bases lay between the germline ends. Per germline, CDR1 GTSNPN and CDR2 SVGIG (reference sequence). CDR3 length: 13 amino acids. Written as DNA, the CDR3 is TGTGCCTGTCCTGCAGATAACACCGGGGAGCTGTTTTTT. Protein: CACPADNTGELFF.

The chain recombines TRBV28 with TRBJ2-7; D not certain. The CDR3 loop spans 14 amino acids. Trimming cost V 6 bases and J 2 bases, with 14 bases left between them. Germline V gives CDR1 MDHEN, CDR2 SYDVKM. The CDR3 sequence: CASSGSRTPYEQYF. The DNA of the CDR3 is TGTGCCAGCAGCGGATCCCGGACCCCCTACGAGCAGTACTTC.

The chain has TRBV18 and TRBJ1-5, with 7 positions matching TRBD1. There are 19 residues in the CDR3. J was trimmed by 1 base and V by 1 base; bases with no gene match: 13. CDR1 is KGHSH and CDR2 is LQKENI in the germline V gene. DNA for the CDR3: TGTGCCAGCTCACCACGACACTTTGGGACAGCAGGGAGCAATCAGCCCCAGCATTTT. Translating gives CASSPRHFGTAGSNQPQHF. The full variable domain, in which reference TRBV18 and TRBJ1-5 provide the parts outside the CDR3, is NAGVMQNPRHLVRRRGQEARLRCSPMKGHSHVYWYRQLPEEGLKFMVYLQKENIIDESGMPKERFSAEFPKEGPSILRIQQVVRGDSAAYFCASSPRHFGTAGSNQPQHFGDGTRLSIL.

CDR3 loop: CASSLDRERTYEQYF. The CDR3 coding sequence is TGTGCCAGCAGCTTGGACAGGGAGCGGACCTACGAGCAGTACTTC. This chain connects TRBV13 to TRBJ2-7; 8 nucleotides agree with TRBD1. With V trimmed by 3 bases and J by 2 bases, 6 bases remained unmatched. In germline, CDR1 is PRHDT, CDR2 FYEKMQ (reference sequence). The CDR3 has 15 residues.

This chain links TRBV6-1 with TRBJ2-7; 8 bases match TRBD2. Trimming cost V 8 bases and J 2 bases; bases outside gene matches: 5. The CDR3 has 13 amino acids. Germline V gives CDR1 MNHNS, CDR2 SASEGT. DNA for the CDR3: TGTGCCAGCCACCCGCGGGAGGCCTACGAGCAGTACTTC. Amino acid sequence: CASHPREAYEQYF.

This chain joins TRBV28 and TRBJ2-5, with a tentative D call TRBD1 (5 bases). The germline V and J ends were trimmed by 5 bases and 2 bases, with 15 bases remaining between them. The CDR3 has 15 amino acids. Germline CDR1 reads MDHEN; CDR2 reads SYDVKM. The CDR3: CASSTTARDQETQYF. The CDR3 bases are TGTGCCAGCAGTACTACGGCCAGGGATCAAGAGACCCAGTACTTC.

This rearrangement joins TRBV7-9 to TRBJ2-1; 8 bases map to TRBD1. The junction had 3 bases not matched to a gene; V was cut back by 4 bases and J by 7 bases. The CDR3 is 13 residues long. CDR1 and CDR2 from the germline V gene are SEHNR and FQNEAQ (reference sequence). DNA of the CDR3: TGTGCCAGCAGCTCAAGGACAGGGAATGAGCAGTTCTTC. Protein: CASSSRTGNEQFF.